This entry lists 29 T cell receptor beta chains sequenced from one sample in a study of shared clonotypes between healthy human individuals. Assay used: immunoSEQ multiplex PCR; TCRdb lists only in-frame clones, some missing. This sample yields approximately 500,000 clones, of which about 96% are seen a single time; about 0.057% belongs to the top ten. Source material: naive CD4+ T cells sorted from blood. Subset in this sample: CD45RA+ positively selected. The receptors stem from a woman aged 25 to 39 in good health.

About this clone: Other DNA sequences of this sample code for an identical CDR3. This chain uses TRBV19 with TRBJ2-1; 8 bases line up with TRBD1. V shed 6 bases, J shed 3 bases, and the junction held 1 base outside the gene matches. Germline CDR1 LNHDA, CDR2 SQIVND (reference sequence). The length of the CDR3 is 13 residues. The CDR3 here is CASSGQGYNEQFF. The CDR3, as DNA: TGTGCCAGTAGCGGACAGGGCTACAATGAGCAGTTCTTC.

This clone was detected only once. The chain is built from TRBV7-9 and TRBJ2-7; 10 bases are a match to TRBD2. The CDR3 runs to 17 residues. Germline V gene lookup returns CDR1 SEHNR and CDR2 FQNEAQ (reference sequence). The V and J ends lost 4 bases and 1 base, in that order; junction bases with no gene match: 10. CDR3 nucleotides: TGTGCCAGCAGCTCTAGACCGGGACTAGCGACATCCTACGAGCAGTACTTC. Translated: CASSSRPGLATSYEQYF.

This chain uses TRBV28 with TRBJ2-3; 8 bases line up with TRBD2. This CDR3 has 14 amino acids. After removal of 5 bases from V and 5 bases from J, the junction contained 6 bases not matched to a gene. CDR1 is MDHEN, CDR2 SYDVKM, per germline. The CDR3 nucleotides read TGTGCCAGCAGTATTATAGCGGGACAAGATACGCAGTATTTT. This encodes CASSIIAGQDTQYF.

CDR3 sequence: CATSRVRDGTNYGYTF. CDR3 bases: TGTGCCACCAGCAGAGTGAGGGACGGTACTAACTATGGCTACACCTTC. The V gene is TRBV15, the J gene TRBJ1-2; possible D gene TRBD1, 5 bases. This CDR3 contains 16 residues. V lost 1 base and J 0 bases, leaving 12 bases between the germline ends. CDR1 and CDR2 from the germline V gene are LNHNV and YYDKDF (reference sequence).

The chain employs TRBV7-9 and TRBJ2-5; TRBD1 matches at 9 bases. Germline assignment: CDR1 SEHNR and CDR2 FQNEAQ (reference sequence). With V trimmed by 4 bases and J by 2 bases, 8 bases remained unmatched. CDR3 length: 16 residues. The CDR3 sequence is CASSSRGQGPQETQYF. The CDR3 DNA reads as TGTGCCAGCAGCTCCCGGGGACAGGGCCCTCAAGAGACCCAGTACTTC.

The CDR3, as DNA: TGCGCCAGCAGCTTGGTGGGGATGGGCGACCCCTACAATGAGCAGTTCTTC. It encodes CASSLVGMGDPYNEQFF. The V and J genes are TRBV5-1 and TRBJ2-1; D is undetermined. CDR1 and CDR2 from the germline V gene are SGHRS and YFSETQ. The CDR3 loop spans 17 amino acids. V lost 0 bases to trimming and J lost 2 bases, with 15 bases between them.

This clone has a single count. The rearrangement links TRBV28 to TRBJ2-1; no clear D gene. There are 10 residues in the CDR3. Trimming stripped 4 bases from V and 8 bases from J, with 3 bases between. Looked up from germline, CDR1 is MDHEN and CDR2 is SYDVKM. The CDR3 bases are TGTGCCAGCAGTTACGATGAGCAGTTCTTC. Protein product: CASSYDEQFF.

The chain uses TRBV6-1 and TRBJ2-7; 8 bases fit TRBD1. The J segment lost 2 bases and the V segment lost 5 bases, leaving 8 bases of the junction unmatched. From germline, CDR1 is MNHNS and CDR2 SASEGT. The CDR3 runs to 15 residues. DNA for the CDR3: TGTGCCAGCAGTCCAAGGCAGGGGGCTGCCTACGAGCAGTACTTC. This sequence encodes CASSPRQGAAYEQYF.

The CDR3 DNA sequence: TGTGCCAGCAGCCCGACCGGGCCCCAGCCTTACGAGCAGTACTTC. The encoded protein is CASSPTGPQPYEQYF. J is TRBJ2-5 and V is TRBV4-2; D call uncertain. The J call could be wrong; TRBJ2-7 is a better fit for the DNA end. Germline CDR1 is LGHNA and CDR2 is YNFKEQ. The length of the CDR3 is 15 residues.

CDR3 sequence reads: CASSLGAGPSYEQYF. Written as DNA, the CDR3 is TGTGCCAGCAGCTTGGGGGCGGGCCCTTCCTACGAGCAGTACTTC. The V call is TRBV7-3, the J call TRBJ2-7; D is possibly TRBD1 (6 bases). The V gene lost 3 bases and the J gene lost 1 base, with 13 bases spanning the gap. The CDR3 consists of 15 residues. Germline loops: CDR1 SGHTA, CDR2 FQGTGA.

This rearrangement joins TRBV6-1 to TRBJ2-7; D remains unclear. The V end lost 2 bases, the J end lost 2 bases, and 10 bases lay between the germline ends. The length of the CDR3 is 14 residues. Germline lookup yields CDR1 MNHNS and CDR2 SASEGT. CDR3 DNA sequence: TGTGCCAGCAGTGAAAGTCCCCCGCCCTACGAGCAGTACTTC. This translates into CASSESPPPYEQYF.

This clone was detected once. The CDR3 DNA sequence: TGTGCCAGTAGTCTTCCCGGCCGGACCGATGAAAAACTGTTTTTT. It is translated as CASSLPGRTDEKLFF. The chain combines TRBV19 with TRBJ1-4; D remains unclear. Germline CDR1 LNHDA, CDR2 SQIVND (reference sequence). The CDR3 spans 15 residues. Trimming cost V 5 bases and J 6 bases, with 16 bases left between them.

The CDR3, as DNA: TGTGCCAGCAGCTCCCGACACGACAATGAGCAGTTCTTC. It codes for CASSSRHDNEQFF. The V call is TRBV5-5, the J call TRBJ2-1, with D uncertain. Germline CDR1 SGHKS, CDR2 YYEKEE (reference sequence). Deletions cut 3 bases from V and 5 bases from J, with 9 bases between. This CDR3 region has 13 residues.

CDR3 region: CASRGLAGGPDEQYF. DNA of the CDR3: TGTGCCAGCAGGGGATTAGCGGGAGGGCCCGACGAGCAGTACTTC. V and J are TRBV28 and TRBJ2-5; TRBD2 matches at 11 bases. With the DNA end fitting TRBJ2-7 better, the J assignment may be wrong. The CDR3 covers 15 residues. Germline lookup yields CDR1 MDHEN and CDR2 SYDVKM.

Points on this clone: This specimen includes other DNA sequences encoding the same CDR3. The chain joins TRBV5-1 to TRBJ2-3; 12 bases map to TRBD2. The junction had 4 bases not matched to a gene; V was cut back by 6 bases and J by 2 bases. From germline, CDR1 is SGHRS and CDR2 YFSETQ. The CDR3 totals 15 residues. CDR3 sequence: CASTLAGGPTDTQYF. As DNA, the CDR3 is TGCGCCAGCACCCTAGCGGGAGGGCCCACAGATACGCAGTATTTT.

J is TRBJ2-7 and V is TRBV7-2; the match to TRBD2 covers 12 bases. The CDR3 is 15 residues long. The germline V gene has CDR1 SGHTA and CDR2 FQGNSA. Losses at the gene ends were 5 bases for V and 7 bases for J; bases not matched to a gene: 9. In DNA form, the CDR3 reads TGTGCCAGCAGCCATATTCCTAGCGGGAGGGAAGAGCAGTACTTC. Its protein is CASSHIPSGREEQYF.

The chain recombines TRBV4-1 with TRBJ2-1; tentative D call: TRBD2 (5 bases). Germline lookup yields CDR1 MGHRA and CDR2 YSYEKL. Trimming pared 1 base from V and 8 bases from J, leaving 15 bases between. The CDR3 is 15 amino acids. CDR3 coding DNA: TGCGCCAGCAGCCAAGCGGGAAGCGTACGGGATGAGCAGTTCTTC. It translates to CASSQAGSVRDEQFF.

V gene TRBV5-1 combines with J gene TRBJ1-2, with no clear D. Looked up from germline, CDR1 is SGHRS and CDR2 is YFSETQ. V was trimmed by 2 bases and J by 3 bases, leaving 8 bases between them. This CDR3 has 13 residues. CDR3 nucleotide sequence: TGCGCCAGCAGCTTCCGTCCCGACTATGGCTACACCTTC. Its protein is CASSFRPDYGYTF. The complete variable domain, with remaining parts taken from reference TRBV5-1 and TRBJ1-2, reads KAGVTQTPRYLIKTRGQQVTLSCSPISGHRSVSWYQQTPGQGLQFLFEYFSETQRNKGNFPGRFSGRQFSNSRSEMNVSTLELGDSALYLCASSFRPDYGYTFGSGTRLTVV.

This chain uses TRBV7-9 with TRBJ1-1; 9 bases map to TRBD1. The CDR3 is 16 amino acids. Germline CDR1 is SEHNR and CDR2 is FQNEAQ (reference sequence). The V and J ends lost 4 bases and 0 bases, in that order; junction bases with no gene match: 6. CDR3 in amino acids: CASSSSRDRVNTEAFF. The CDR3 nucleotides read TGTGCCAGCAGCTCGTCCCGGGACAGGGTGAACACTGAAGCTTTCTTT. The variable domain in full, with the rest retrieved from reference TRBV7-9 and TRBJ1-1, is DTGVSQNPRHKITKRGQNVTFRCDPISEHNRLYWYRQTLGQGPEFLTYFQNEAQLEKSRLLSDRFSAERPKGSFSTLEIQRTEQGDSAMYLCASSSSRDRVNTEAFFGQGTRLTVV.

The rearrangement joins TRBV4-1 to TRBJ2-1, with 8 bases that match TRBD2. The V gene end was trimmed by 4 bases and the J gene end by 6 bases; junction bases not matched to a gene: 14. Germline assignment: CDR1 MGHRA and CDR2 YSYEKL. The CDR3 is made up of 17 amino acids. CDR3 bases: TGCGCCAGCAGCCCCATGCCGGGACTAGTCTTCGGCAATGAGCAGTTCTTC. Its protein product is CASSPMPGLVFGNEQFF.

This chain's CDR3 is CASSHRDRGRGSAYEQYF. The DNA for the CDR3 is TGTGCCAGCAGCCACCGGGACAGGGGGCGAGGTTCGGCCTACGAGCAGTACTTC. The chain has TRBV5-6 and TRBJ2-7, with TRBD1 matching over 12 bases. The CDR3 is 18 amino acids. Germline lookup yields CDR1 SGHDT and CDR2 YYEEEE. The V gene end was trimmed by 4 bases and the J gene end by 2 bases; junction bases not matched to a gene: 13.

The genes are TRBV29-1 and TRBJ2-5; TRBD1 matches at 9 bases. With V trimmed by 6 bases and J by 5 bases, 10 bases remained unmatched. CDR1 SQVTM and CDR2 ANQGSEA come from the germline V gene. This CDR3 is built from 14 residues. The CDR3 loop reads CSVYYRGLKETQYF. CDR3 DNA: TGCAGCGTCTACTACAGGGGGCTTAAGGAGACCCAGTACTTC.

CDR3 coding DNA: TGCGCCAGGTCGGGACAGACCCCTACCCTGAACACTGAAGCTTTCTTT. Translating it yields CARSGQTPTLNTEAFF. This chain uses TRBV5-1 with TRBJ1-1, with TRBD1 identical over 7 bases. The trim removed 8 bases at V and 0 bases at J, leaving 13 bases unmatched. The CDR3 has 16 residues. Germline CDR1 reads SGHRS; CDR2 reads YFSETQ.

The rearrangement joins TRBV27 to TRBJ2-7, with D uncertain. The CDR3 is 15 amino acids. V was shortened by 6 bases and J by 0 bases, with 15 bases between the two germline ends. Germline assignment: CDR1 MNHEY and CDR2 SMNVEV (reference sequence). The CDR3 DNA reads TGTGCCAGCAGCCCCGATGTGGTAAACTCCTACGAGCAGTACTTC. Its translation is CASSPDVVNSYEQYF.

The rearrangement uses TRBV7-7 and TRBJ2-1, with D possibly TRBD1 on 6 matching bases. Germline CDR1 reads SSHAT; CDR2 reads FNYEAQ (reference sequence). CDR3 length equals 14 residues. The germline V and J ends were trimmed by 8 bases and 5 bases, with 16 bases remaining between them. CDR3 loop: CASGPGTLNNEQFF. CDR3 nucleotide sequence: TGTGCCAGCGGACCCGGGACATTAAACAATGAGCAGTTCTTC.

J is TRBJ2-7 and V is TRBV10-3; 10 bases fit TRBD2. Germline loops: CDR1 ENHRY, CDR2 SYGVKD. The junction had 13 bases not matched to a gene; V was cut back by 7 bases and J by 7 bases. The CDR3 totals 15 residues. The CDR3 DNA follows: TGTGCCATCACTCCTGGGACTAGCGTCTGGGAAGAGCAGTACTTC. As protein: CAITPGTSVWEEQYF.

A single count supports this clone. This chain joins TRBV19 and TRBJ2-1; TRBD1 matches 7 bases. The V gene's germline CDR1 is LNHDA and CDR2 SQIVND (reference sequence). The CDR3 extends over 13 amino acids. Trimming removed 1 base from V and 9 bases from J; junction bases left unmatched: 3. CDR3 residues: CASSIVGDSEQFF. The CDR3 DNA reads TGTGCCAGTAGTATAGTCGGGGACAGTGAGCAGTTCTTC.

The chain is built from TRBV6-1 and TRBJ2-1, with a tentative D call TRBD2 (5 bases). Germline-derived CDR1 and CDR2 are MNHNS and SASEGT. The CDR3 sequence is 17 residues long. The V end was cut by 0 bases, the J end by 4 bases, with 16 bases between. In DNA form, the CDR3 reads TGTGCCAGCAGTGAAGCGACCCCCGGGTCGGGATACAATGAGCAGTTCTTC. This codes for CASSEATPGSGYNEQFF.

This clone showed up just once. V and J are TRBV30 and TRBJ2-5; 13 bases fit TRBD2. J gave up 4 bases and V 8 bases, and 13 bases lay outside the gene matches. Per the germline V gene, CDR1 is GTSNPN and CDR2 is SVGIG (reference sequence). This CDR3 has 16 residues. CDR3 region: CARGTSGINHGETQYF. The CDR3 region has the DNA TGTGCCCGCGGGACTAGCGGGATAAACCACGGAGAGACCCAGTACTTC.